This T cell receptor (beta chain) originates from a study of CD8 T cells in ankylosing spondylitis. A quantitative 5'-RACE method, one with molecular barcodes, was used to make TCR beta libraries. TCRdb reanalysed the 5' RACE reads using MiXCR and keeps one entry per CDR3 protein. The sample includes a few hundred thousand distinct CDR3 sequences, around 24% of them seen just once. A note on this clonotype: The antigen is not known.

V lost 5 bases and J lost 5, with 17 bases in between. This CDR3 spans 14 amino acids. Germline V gene lookup returns CDR1 SGHRS and CDR2 YFSETQ. Findings and limits, study-wide: Ankylosing spondylitis blood appeared to be characterized by a TCR beta motif of under 10 highly homologous variants.

Sequenced: blood, either unsorted or a sorted T cell fraction (not recorded which). The sequence came from a male donor with ankylosing spondylitis. The chain uses TRBV5-1 and TRBJ2-7; D might be TRBD2 (6 bases). The CDR3 protein is CASSRGSPPHEQYF. CDR3 bases: TGCGCCAGCAGTCGGGGGTCCCCTCCGCACGAGCAGTACTTC.